A selection of T cell receptor beta chains follows, all from one sample in a study of T cells in Graves' hyperthyroidism and ophthalmopathy. TCRdb reprocessed the multiplex PCR reads with MiXCR, giving one entry per CDR3 protein. The sample has nearly 750,000 distinct CDR3 sequences, approximately 40% seen once. Specimen: blood. Receptors originate from a middle-aged woman with Graves' hyperthyroidism. Each CDR3 is given with its conserved first and last residue. The D gene is left open where the match is weak. Expanded clones get a size class; other rows say once, few or many, or leave the size out.

clone size	V gene	J gene	D gene	CDR3 DNA	CDR3 protein
few	TRBV6-5	TRBJ1-5	.	TGTGCCAGCAGCCCTGTCCCGTATAGCAATCAGCCCCAGCATTTT	CASSPVPYSNQPQHF
many	TRBV20-1	TRBJ1-5	.	TGCAGTGCTAGTGTGGGGATTAGCAATCAGCCCCAGCATTTT	CSASVGISNQPQHF
.	TRBV7-9	TRBJ1-1	TRBD1	TGTGCCAGCAGCCCACGTCCCGGGACAGGTTTGAACACTGAAGCTTTCTTT	CASSPRPGTGLNTEAFF
.	TRBV7-9	TRBJ2-7	TRBD2	TGTGCCGGAGCCTCTAGCGGCTACTACGAGCAGTACTTC	CAGASSGYYEQYF
many	TRBV19	TRBJ1-2	.	TGTGCCAGTAGTGCCGGAGTGGTCGCTGGCTACACCTTC	CASSAGVVAGYTF
many	TRBV9	TRBJ2-2	.	TGTGCCAGCAGCGTACAGGGAATGTTGTTTTTT	CASSVQGMLFF
.	TRBV2	TRBJ2-5	.	TGTGCCAGCAGTGAAGCAGCGAGGAGAGAGACCCAGTACTTC	CASSEAARRETQYF
.	TRBV6-2/TRBV6-3	TRBJ1-5	TRBD1	TGTGCCAGCATGGGACAGGGGGCACCCGACCCTAATCAGCCCCAGCATTTT	CASMGQGAPDPNQPQHF
many	TRBV29-1	TRBJ1-5	TRBD1	TGCAGCGTCGCGACCACAGGGGGCGGGGATCAGCCCCAGCATTTT	CSVATTGGGDQPQHF
.	TRBV29-1	TRBJ2-5	TRBD2	TGCAGCGTCGGACTAGCGGGAGAAAGAGAGACCCAGTACTTC	CSVGLAGERETQYF
.	TRBV12-3/TRBV12-4	TRBJ1-3	TRBD1	TGTGCCAGCAGCCAAGAACCGGGGGACAGGGCCGGAAACACCATATATTTT	CASSQEPGDRAGNTIYF
few	TRBV12-3/TRBV12-4	TRBJ2-7	.	TGTGCCAGCAGTCAAACAGGGATCTACGAGCAGTACTTC	CASSQTGIYEQYF
.	TRBV29-1	TRBJ1-2	TRBD1	TGCAGCCAAGACCCGGCAGGGGGCGACTATGGCTACACCTTC	CSQDPAGGDYGYTF
few	TRBV7-2	TRBJ2-7	TRBD1	TGTGCCAGCAGCTTAGGGGTGACAGGGGGTTTCAACGAGCAGTACTTC	CASSLGVTGGFNEQYF
many	TRBV19	TRBJ1-5	.	TGTGCCAGTAGTATGGGGAGGGATCAGCCCCAGCATTTT	CASSMGRDQPQHF
.	TRBV7-2	TRBJ2-2	.	TGTGCCAGCAGCCAAGACCCTCGGCGGCGGACCGGGGAGCTGTTTTTT	CASSQDPRRRTGELFF
many	TRBV2	TRBJ1-4	.	TGTGCCAGCGGGCAAATGGTTGATGAAAAACTGTTTTTT	CASGQMVDEKLFF
few	TRBV12-3/TRBV12-4	TRBJ2-2	TRBD2	TGTGCCAGCAGGTCTAGCGGTGGCGGGGAGCTGTTTTTT	CASRSSGGGELFF
.	TRBV6-6	TRBJ1-4	.	TGTGCCAGCAGTTTCAGACCGGGTAGTAATGAAAAACTGTTTTTT	CASSFRPGSNEKLFF
.	TRBV29-1	TRBJ1-4	TRBD1	TGCAGCGCCCCAGGGGGACAGGGGAATGAAAAACTGTTTTTT	CSAPGGQGNEKLFF
many	TRBV7-8	TRBJ1-4	.	TGTGCCAGCAGCTTTTGGGGAGATTATGAAAAACTGTTTTTT	CASSFWGDYEKLFF
many	TRBV12-3/TRBV12-4	TRBJ1-2	.	TGTGCCAGCAGCCGAAGACACTATGGCTACACCTTC	CASSRRHYGYTF
.	TRBV6-5	TRBJ1-5	.	TGTGCCAGCAGTTTGGTCAGGGACCAACTCCAAAATCAGCCCCAGCATTTT	CASSLVRDQLQNQPQHF
.	TRBV28	TRBJ1-2	.	TGTGCCAGCAGTTTGTTTTATGGCTACACCTTC	CASSLFYGYTF
.	TRBV19	TRBJ1-1	.	TGTGCCAGTAGTATATTCCCAGGGGTGTTGACTGAAGCTTTCTTT	CASSIFPGVLTEAFF
.	TRBV29-1	TRBJ2-7	TRBD1	TGCAGCCCCGAAGGGGCGACCTGGGGGGACAGGCCTCTCTACGAGCAGTACTTC	CSPEGATWGDRPLYEQYF
few	TRBV6-5	TRBJ1-2	.	TGTGCCAGCAGTTACTCCGGCAAGGGGAACTATGGCTACACCTTC	CASSYSGKGNYGYTF
.	TRBV20-1	TRBJ1-5	.	TGCAGTGCTAGACCATCGGACGGAGTAAAAAAGCCCCAGCATTTT	CSARPSDGVKKPQHF
many	TRBV19	TRBJ2-7	.	TGTGCCAGTAGTCCGGCAGTGCAAACCTACGAGCAGTACTTC	CASSPAVQTYEQYF